Listed below are T cell receptor beta chains from one sample, sequenced in a study of cytotoxic CD8 clonotypes in ibrutinib-treated CLL. The method was immunoSEQ multiplex PCR; TCRdb's version includes in-frame clones alone and lacks a portion of them. The table includes 110,000 to 150,000 clones, around 76% detected once. The specimen comprised PBMCs, sampled after 24 months of ibrutinib treatment. All receptors come from a human donor with chronic lymphocytic leukemia. The CDR3 runs from the conserved cysteine through the conserved F or W. Each record gives: V gene, J gene, clone size, D gene, CDR3 DNA, CDR3 protein. D genes are given only for firm matches. Only part of the rows carry a size: once, few, many, or a class if the clone is expanded.

TRBV6-5	TRBJ2-7	NA	NA	TGTGCCAGCAGTTACGCGGCCGAGGGGCAGTACTTC	CASSYAAEGQYF
TRBV18	TRBJ1-1	NA	TRBD1	TGTGCCAGCTCACCCTCCGGACAGGGGAGCACTGAAGCTTTCTTT	CASSPSGQGSTEAFF
TRBV19	TRBJ2-3	NA	TRBD1	TGTGCCAGTAGTATTGCCAGGGGGCAAGGTGATACGCAGTATTTT	CASSIARGQGDTQYF
TRBV6-1	TRBJ2-2	NA	NA	TGTGCCAGCAGTGTACATACAGATACCACCGGGGAGCTGTTTTTT	CASSVHTDTTGELFF
TRBV28	TRBJ1-4	once	NA	TGTGCCAGCAGTTTCGGGGGGGAGGGTGAAAAACTGTTTTTT	CASSFGGEGEKLFF
TRBV5-1	TRBJ1-2	NA	TRBD1	TGCGCCAGCAGCTTGGGACAGGGGTTAAGGGTTTATGGCTACACCTTC	CASSLGQGLRVYGYTF
TRBV7-3	TRBJ2-1	NA	NA	TGTGCCAGCGGGGGGCCCACACACAATGAGCAGTTCTTC	CASGGPTHNEQFF
TRBV30	TRBJ2-7	NA	NA	TGTGCCTGGAGCATCGACAACCGCGGCGAGCAGTACTTC	CAWSIDNRGEQYF
TRBV5-6	TRBJ2-1	NA	TRBD2	TGTGCCAGCAGCTTCACTAGCGGGAACTACAATGAGCAGTTCTTC	CASSFTSGNYNEQFF
TRBV28	TRBJ1-2	NA	NA	TGTGCCAGCAGCCCAGGGTGGTCGGACTATGGCTACACCTTC	CASSPGWSDYGYTF
TRBV9	TRBJ2-6	NA	NA	TGTGCCAGCAGCCCGGGACTTTCCTACTCTGGGGCCAACGTCCTGACTTTC	CASSPGLSYSGANVLTF
TRBV19	TRBJ2-3	NA	NA	TGTGCCAGTAGTATGCGGCTAGCATCAGATACGCAGTATTTT	CASSMRLASDTQYF
TRBV4-3	TRBJ1-6	NA	NA	TGCGCCAGCAGCCAAGTGACAGGCCTCCACAGCTCCTATAATTCACCCCTCCACTTT	CASSQVTGLHSSYNSPLHF
TRBV25-1	TRBJ1-2	few	NA	TGTGCCAGCAGGGCAGGACCTGGCTACACCTTC	CASRAGPGYTF
TRBV19	TRBJ1-2	NA	NA	TGTGCCAGTAGTTACTTTCTGCAGGGGAAAATTTCTGGCTACACCTTC	CASSYFLQGKISGYTF
TRBV28	TRBJ1-2	NA	NA	TGTGCCAGCAGTTTTTCTGGGTACGGCTATGGCTACACCTTC	CASSFSGYGYGYTF
TRBV5-1	TRBJ1-2	NA	NA	TGCGCCAGCAGCCCGGTGACCTTCTCTGGTGGCTACACCTTC	CASSPVTFSGGYTF
TRBV5-4	TRBJ1-4	NA	NA	TGTGCCAGCAGCTTAGGGGGGCCTAATGAAAAACTGTTTTTT	CASSLGGPNEKLFF
TRBV7-8	TRBJ2-1	few	TRBD2	TGTGCCAGCAGCCCCTCCGGACTAGCGGGAGGGGGTGAGCAGTTCTTC	CASSPSGLAGGGEQFF
TRBV28	TRBJ2-5	NA	NA	TGTGCCAGCAGCTCCCCGTGGACTCACAAAGAGACCCAGTACTTC	CASSSPWTHKETQYF
TRBV6-6	TRBJ2-5	NA	NA	TGTGCCAGCAGCCCGCAACTTGGGCAGATCAAAGAGACCCAGTACTTC	CASSPQLGQIKETQYF
TRBV6-1	TRBJ1-2	NA	TRBD1	TGTGCCAGCAGAAAGACAGGGAGGGACTATGGCTACACCTTC	CASRKTGRDYGYTF
TRBV5-1	TRBJ1-1	NA	NA	TGCGCCAGCACCCTCTACCTGAACGCTGAAGCTTTCTTT	CASTLYLNAEAFF
TRBV5-4	TRBJ1-6	NA	NA	TGTGCCAGCAGCCGCGACCCCGGGCGAAGTGGGTCACCCCTCCACTTT	CASSRDPGRSGSPLHF
TRBV6-4	TRBJ1-5	NA	TRBD1	TGTGCCAGCAGTCCCGAAGGAGGGGGCCAGCCCCAGCATTTT	CASSPEGGGQPQHF
TRBV10-3	TRBJ2-3	NA	NA	TGTGCCATCAGTGACCCCCCGGGCGCAGCCACAGATACGCAGTATTTT	CAISDPPGAATDTQYF
TRBV28	TRBJ1-1	NA	NA	TGTGCCAGCAGTTTGGGGCAATCGGCTTTCTTT	CASSLGQSAFF
TRBV4-3	TRBJ1-2	few	NA	TGCGCCAGCAGCCGCGGGCTTTACTATGGCTACACCTTC	CASSRGLYYGYTF
TRBV7-9	TRBJ2-1	few	TRBD1	TGTGCCAGCAGCCACTCCCAGGGGGCGTACTACAATGAGCAGTTCTTC	CASSHSQGAYYNEQFF
TRBV7-9	TRBJ1-1	few	NA	TGTGCCACCCACAGAGCCATGAACACTGAAGCTTTCTTT	CATHRAMNTEAFF
TRBV7-9	TRBJ2-7	NA	NA	TGTGCCAGCACCCACCGGATAGGCGAGCAGTACTTC	CASTHRIGEQYF
TRBV10-3	TRBJ2-7	NA	NA	TGTGCCATCAGATCCGCCGGCTGGGAGGAGCAGTACTTC	CAIRSAGWEEQYF
TRBV20-1	TRBJ1-1	few	NA	TGCAGTGCTCCAGGGGTTACTGAAGCTTTCTTT	CSAPGVTEAFF
TRBV7-3	TRBJ2-3	NA	NA	TGTGCCAGCAGCCGAGGGGCAGGGAGTACAGATACGCAGTATTTT	CASSRGAGSTDTQYF
TRBV4-3	TRBJ1-3	NA	NA	TGCGCCAGCAGCCCGACCACGACCGGGACATCAGGAAACACCATATATTTT	CASSPTTTGTSGNTIYF
TRBV29-1	TRBJ2-7	NA	NA	TGCAGCGTCGGCTCAAGGGGTGACGAGCAGTACTTC	CSVGSRGDEQYF
TRBV10-3	TRBJ1-3	few	NA	TGTGCCATCAGCGCCCCTGGGTACACCATATATTTT	CAISAPGYTIYF
TRBV9	TRBJ1-2	NA	TRBD1	TGTGCCAGCAGCCGGGGGGGACAGATGTCCTATGGCTACACCTTC	CASSRGGQMSYGYTF
TRBV28	TRBJ2-3	NA	NA	TGTGCCAGCACCCCTTTCGGGGCTAGCACAGATACGCAGTATTTT	CASTPFGASTDTQYF
TRBV28	TRBJ2-7	once	TRBD2	TGTGCCAGCAGTTTTGGGGCGGGGAGGGCGGTGCAGTACTTC	CASSFGAGRAVQYF
TRBV30	TRBJ2-3	NA	TRBD2	TGTGCCTGGAGTGTGGCGGGGGTCACAGATACGCAGTATTTT	CAWSVAGVTDTQYF
TRBV7-8	TRBJ2-7	NA	NA	TGTGCCAGCAGCCCGTCCCCTGGGTCGCCGCGGGAGCAGTACTTC	CASSPSPGSPREQYF
TRBV9	TRBJ1-4	NA	NA	TGTGCCAGCAGCGTAACACGGGGGCAGAGGGGTGAAAAACTGTTTTTT	CASSVTRGQRGEKLFF
TRBV7-9	TRBJ2-3	NA	TRBD1	TGTGCCAGCACCGCCGGGACAGCTAGCACAGATACGCAGTATTTT	CASTAGTASTDTQYF
TRBV6-5	TRBJ2-2	NA	TRBD2	TGTGCCAGCAGTTACCTCGCGGGAGGGGGCGGGGAGCTGTTTTTT	CASSYLAGGGGELFF
TRBV18	TRBJ2-5	NA	TRBD1	TGTGCCAGCTCACGGACGGGACAGCAAGAGACCCAGTACTTC	CASSRTGQQETQYF
TRBV7-7	TRBJ2-7	once	NA	TGTGCCAGCAGCCCCGGGGGCTCCGAGCAGTACTTC	CASSPGGSEQYF
TRBV18	TRBJ2-6	NA	NA	TGTGCCAGCTCACCGGGCGTCGTGGCTGGGGCCAACGTCCTGACTTTC	CASSPGVVAGANVLTF
TRBV27	TRBJ2-7	NA	NA	TGTGCCAGCGGCCAATTGGGAACCTACGAGCAGTACTTC	CASGQLGTYEQYF
TRBV18	TRBJ1-1	NA	NA	TGTGCCAGCTCACCCCAGACAACTGAAGCTTTCTTT	CASSPQTTEAFF
TRBV12-5	TRBJ1-2	NA	NA	TGTGCTAGTGGTTTTGGTGGTGGCTATGGCTACACCTTC	CASGFGGGYGYTF
TRBV11-2	TRBJ2-1	NA	NA	TGTGCCAGCAGCTTGAGAGGGTGGGAGTGGGATGAGCAGTTCTTC	CASSLRGWEWDEQFF
TRBV6-5	TRBJ2-3	NA	NA	TGTGCCAGCAGCCCCCGGGAGAGCACAGATACGCAGTATTTT	CASSPRESTDTQYF
TRBV30	TRBJ1-5	many	NA	TGTGCCTGGAGGGGAGGGGGAGCGGGCAATCAGCCCCAGCATTTT	CAWRGGGAGNQPQHF
TRBV19	TRBJ2-7	NA	NA	TGTGCCAGTAGTATCGGCTACGAGCAGTACTTC	CASSIGYEQYF
TRBV5-1	TRBJ2-2	NA	NA	TGCGCCAGCAGGAACCTGGACAGCCTCACCGGGGAGCTGTTTTTT	CASRNLDSLTGELFF
TRBV27	TRBJ2-4	NA	NA	TGTGCCAGCAGTTTTGGCAGAAAAAACATTCAGTACTTC	CASSFGRKNIQYF